The present T cell receptor beta chain was sequenced within a study of regulatory T cells in long-lasting Graves disease. The authors built TCR beta libraries using iRepertoire HTBI primers and Arm-PCR of CDR3 regions. TCRdb processed the multiplex PCR reads anew with MiXCR; each CDR3 protein has one entry. The data hold roughly 300,000 distinct CDR3 sequences, with around 20% observed a single time. Germline V gene sequence: CDR1 SQVTM, CDR2 ANQGSEA. This CDR3 has 15 amino acids. Trimming removed 1 base from V and 2 bases from J; junction bases left unmatched: 7. Time point indicated: persistent/refractory GD, antithyroid drugs over 5 years with positive TRAb. Isolated PBMC RNA provided the starting material for the TCR library.

The clonotype was recovered from a female donor with Graves disease. The sequences come from peripheral blood mononuclear cells (PBMCs), collected when the disease was refractory, from a patient treated with antithyroid drugs. The rearrangement links TRBV29-1 to TRBJ2-5; 7 nucleotides agree with TRBD1. CDR3 DNA sequence: TGCAGCGTTGAAGGGGGCAGGGGGTTTCAAGAGACCCAGTACTTC. This sequence encodes CSVEGGRGFQETQYF.